Listed here are 31 T cell receptor beta chains from one sample, sequenced in a study of T cell responses to AZD1222 COVID-19 vaccine. Data came from immunoSEQ multiplex PCR; TCRdb stores just in-frame clones and leaves some out. There are around 91,000 clones in the sample; roughly 90% occur only once, and about 8.3% lies in the top ten. Sequenced here: peripheral blood, sampled 28 days after the second AZD1222 dose. These receptors were taken from an adult who received the AZD1222 COVID-19 vaccine.

The V and J genes are TRBV5-1 and TRBJ1-1; D call uncertain. The germline V gene encodes CDR1 SGHRS and CDR2 YFSETQ. V was trimmed by 1 base and J by 1 base, leaving 5 bases between them. This CDR3 comprises 13 residues. CDR3 sequence (DNA): TGCGCCAGCAGCTTGCTGGGGAACACTGAAGCTTTCTTT. Its translation: CASSLLGNTEAFF.

J is TRBJ2-7 and V is TRBV3-1 (or the pseudogene TRBV3-2); a weak D match, TRBD2 (5 bases). Trimming shortened V by 2 bases and J by 5 bases, and 7 bases separated the two germline ends. The CDR3 has 12 amino acids. CDR1 and CDR2 from the germline V gene are LGHDT and YNNKEL (reference sequence). CDR3 sequence reads: CASSQRENEQYF. As DNA, the CDR3 is TGTGCCAGCAGCCAACGGGAAAACGAGCAGTACTTC.

The V call is TRBV4-1, the J call TRBJ2-1; D possibly corresponds to TRBD2 (6 bases). The CDR3 length is 14 residues. V dropped 0 bases and J dropped 8 bases, with 11 bases sitting between them. The germline gives CDR1 MGHRA, CDR2 YSYEKL. The CDR3 DNA follows: TGCGCCAGCAGCCAAGATACTAGCCTCGATGAGCAGTTCTTC. This translates into CASSQDTSLDEQFF.

Only a few counts were recorded for this clone. The CDR3: CASSLRDSNEKLFF. The CDR3 nucleotides are TGTGCCAGCAGCCTCCGGGACAGTAATGAAAAACTGTTTTTT. The gene calls are TRBV9 and TRBJ1-4, with TRBD1 matching 7 bases. Germline trimming cut 4 bases from V and 4 bases from J; bases unmatched to any gene: 4. Germline CDR1 and CDR2: SGDLS and YYNGEE. The CDR3 is made up of 14 amino acids.

V gene TRBV28 combines with J gene TRBJ2-7; 7 positions agree with TRBD1. V shed 8 bases, J shed 5 bases, and the junction held 15 bases outside the gene matches. This CDR3 comprises 15 residues. Germline V gene lookup returns CDR1 MDHEN and CDR2 SYDVKM. In DNA, the CDR3 is TGTGCCAGCCGCACGACAGGGAGACTATTAGACGAGCAGTACTTC. As protein: CASRTTGRLLDEQYF.

The V gene is TRBV11-2, the J gene TRBJ1-5; D possibly corresponds to TRBD1 (6 bases). Per the germline V gene, CDR1 is SGHAT and CDR2 is FQNNGV. Trimming pared 3 bases from V and 8 bases from J, leaving 14 bases between. The CDR3 sequence is 14 residues long. In nucleotides, the CDR3 is TGTGCCAGCAGCTTCGACAGGTTCCTCAAGCCCCAGCATTTT. This translates into CASSFDRFLKPQHF.

This clone turned up a few times. J is TRBJ1-5 and V is TRBV7-8; TRBD1 aligns across 10 bases. The CDR3 has 17 amino acids. Per the germline V gene, CDR1 is SGHVS and CDR2 is FQNEAQ. V lost 4 bases, J lost 0 bases, and 6 bases stayed unmatched. The CDR3 here is CASSSGQGTNSNQPQHF. In DNA form, the CDR3 reads TGTGCCAGCAGCTCGGGACAGGGGACAAATAGCAATCAGCCCCAGCATTTT.

The chain links TRBV25-1 to TRBJ2-7, with D possibly TRBD2 on 5 matching bases. V was pared by 2 bases and J by 0 bases, with 14 bases between. Germline lookup yields CDR1 MGHDK and CDR2 SYGVNS. There are 16 residues in the CDR3. The CDR3 spells CASSEEGGGNSYEQYF. The DNA of the CDR3 is TGTGCCAGCAGTGAAGAGGGCGGAGGTAACTCCTACGAGCAGTACTTC.

The V and J genes are TRBV6-4 and TRBJ2-2; D is possibly TRBD2 (5 bases). The CDR3 contains 16 residues. Germline CDR1 is MRHNA and CDR2 is SNTAGT. The germline V and J ends were trimmed by 7 bases and 0 bases, with 15 bases remaining between them. The DNA of the CDR3 is TGTGCCAGCAAAGGGAGAGCGGTCGCGAACACCGGGGAGCTGTTTTTT. It specifies CASKGRAVANTGELFF.

The chain couples TRBV11-1 to TRBJ2-2, with D unresolved. Trimming stripped 1 base from V and 7 bases from J, with 16 bases between. The CDR3 sequence is 16 residues long. CDR1 and CDR2 (germline): SGHAT, FQDESV (reference sequence). As DNA, the CDR3 is TGTGCCAGCAGCTTAGAGGGTCGCTTCCGAGGCGGGGAGCTGTTTTTT. Translation: CASSLEGRFRGGELFF.

The rearrangement joins TRBV15 to TRBJ2-3; 11 bases align to TRBD1. With 7 bases clipped from V and 6 bases from J, the junction kept 9 bases outside the gene matches. Germline V lookup: CDR1 LNHNV, CDR2 YYDKDF (reference sequence). The CDR3 is 15 amino acids. In nucleotides, the CDR3 is TGTGCCACCAACCAGGGACAGGGGGATAGGGATACGCAGTATTTT. Amino acids: CATNQGQGDRDTQYF.

The chain employs TRBV5-1 and TRBJ2-1, with TRBD1 matching 7 bases. Losses at the gene ends were 2 bases for V and 4 bases for J; bases not matched to a gene: 9. The V gene's germline CDR1 is SGHRS and CDR2 YFSETQ. The CDR3 length is 16 residues. The chain's CDR3 is CASSLQGLLGYNEQFF. In DNA form, the CDR3 reads TGCGCCAGCAGCTTACAGGGGCTATTGGGATACAATGAGCAGTTCTTC.

The chain employs TRBV6-1 and TRBJ2-3; 10 nucleotides agree with TRBD1. Germline loops: CDR1 MNHNS, CDR2 SASEGT. This CDR3 is built from 17 residues. The trim removed 0 bases at V and 1 base at J, leaving 4 bases unmatched. CDR3 in amino acids: CASSEAGTGVGTDTQYF. Written as DNA, the CDR3 is TGTGCCAGCAGTGAAGCCGGGACAGGGGTCGGCACAGATACGCAGTATTTT.

The genes are TRBV9 and TRBJ2-1; D might be TRBD2 (6 bases). This CDR3 region has 16 residues. V was pared by 4 bases and J by 4 bases, with 18 bases between. Germline CDR1 and CDR2: SGDLS and YYNGEE. CDR3 residues: CASSTLAATMYNEQFF. CDR3 DNA: TGTGCCAGCAGCACCTTAGCGGCCACCATGTACAATGAGCAGTTCTTC.

This chain connects TRBV5-1 to TRBJ1-4; 7 bases line up with TRBD1. Losses at the gene ends were 4 bases for V and 7 bases for J; bases not matched to a gene: 10. From germline, CDR1 is SGHRS and CDR2 YFSETQ. The CDR3 has 15 amino acids. This chain's CDR3 is CASSPTGLEVEKLFF. The CDR3 DNA sequence: TGCGCCAGCAGCCCGACAGGGCTTGAAGTTGAAAAACTGTTTTTT.

V is TRBV24-1 and J is TRBJ2-2; D unclear. The CDR3 totals 15 residues. Germline-derived CDR1 and CDR2 are KGHDR and SFDVKD. The ends were cut back, 4 bases at V and 0 bases at J, with 8 bases in the middle. The CDR3 loop is CATSDQVTNTGELFF. CDR3 bases: TGTGCCACCAGTGACCAAGTCACGAACACCGGGGAGCTGTTTTTT.

V is TRBV9 and J is TRBJ1-1; D might be TRBD1 (5 bases). CDR3 length: 16 residues. The V gene's germline CDR1 is SGDLS and CDR2 YYNGEE. V gave up 4 bases and J gave up 3 bases, with 19 bases separating them. DNA of the CDR3: TGTGCCAGCAGCCCTTGGGACCAACCTCGACACACTGAAGCTTTCTTT. This encodes CASSPWDQPRHTEAFF.

This chain connects TRBV5-1 to TRBJ1-1; no definite D call. There are 13 residues in the CDR3. CDR1 and CDR2 (germline): SGHRS, YFSETQ. V lost 0 bases, J lost 1 base, and 4 bases lay in between. The CDR3 spells CASSLGPNTEAFF. The CDR3, as DNA: TGCGCCAGCAGCTTGGGACCGAACACTGAAGCTTTCTTT.

The chain has TRBV3-1 (or the pseudogene TRBV3-2) and TRBJ1-5; D gene unclear. Germline CDR1 is LGHDT and CDR2 is YNNKEL (reference sequence). Trimming pared 3 bases from V and 0 bases from J, leaving 6 bases between. This CDR3 spans 14 amino acids. CDR3: CASSQYYSNQPQHF. CDR3 nucleotide sequence: TGTGCCAGCAGCCAGTATTATAGCAATCAGCCCCAGCATTTT.

The chain employs TRBV29-1 and TRBJ1-3; possibly TRBD1 for D (6 bases). CDR3 length: 13 amino acids. The V end was cut by 4 bases, the J end by 4 bases, with 11 bases between. CDR1 is SQVTM, CDR2 ANQGSEA, per germline. In DNA, the CDR3 is TGCAGCGTTGTGGAAACAGGGGGAAACACCATATATTTT. It encodes CSVVETGGNTIYF. The complete variable domain, with remaining parts taken from reference TRBV29-1 and TRBJ1-3, reads SAVISQKPSRDICQRGTSLTIQCQVDSQVTMMFWYRQQPGQSLTLIATANQGSEATYESGFVIDKFPISRPNLTFSTLTVSNMSPEDSSIYLCSVVETGGNTIYFGEGSWLTVV.

The genes are TRBV19 and TRBJ2-7; 14 bases line up with TRBD2. Germline V gives CDR1 LNHDA, CDR2 SQIVND (reference sequence). This CDR3 is built from 17 residues. J gave up 0 bases and V 5 bases, and 6 bases lay outside the gene matches. For the CDR3, the DNA is TGTGCCAGTAGTGCAACCGGGACTAGCGGGAGCTCCTACGAGCAGTACTTC. The encoded protein is CASSATGTSGSSYEQYF. The variable domain in full, completed from reference TRBV19 and TRBJ2-7, reads DGGITQSPKYLFRKEGQNVTLSCEQNLNHDAMYWYRQDPGQGLRLIYYSQIVNDFQKGDIAEGYSVSREKKESFPLTVTSAQKNPTAFYLCASSATGTSGSSYEQYFGPGTRLTVT.

The chain employs TRBV6-5 and TRBJ2-2; D is unresolved. The CDR3 consists of 13 residues. The V end was cut by 2 bases, the J end by 0 bases, with 1 base between. The germline CDR1 and CDR2 sequences are MNHEY and SVGAGI. CDR3 protein: CASSYTNTGELFF. The CDR3 DNA reads TGTGCCAGCAGTTACACGAACACCGGGGAGCTGTTTTTT.

The chain is built from TRBV9 and TRBJ2-7; 8 bases are shared with TRBD1. V lost 3 bases, J lost 6 bases, and 11 bases stayed unmatched. The CDR3 consists of 15 residues. The V gene's germline CDR1 is SGDLS and CDR2 YYNGEE. The DNA of the CDR3 is TGTGCCAGCAGCGCACAGGGGGGCGGAGGGGGCGAGCAGTACTTC. This sequence encodes CASSAQGGGGGEQYF.

The CDR3 DNA reads as TGTGCCAGTAGTTATCGGGGGAGCACTGAAGCTTTCTTT. This encodes CASSYRGSTEAFF. J is TRBJ1-1 and V is TRBV19; D perhaps matches TRBD1 (5 bases). CDR3 length: 13 amino acids. V was trimmed by 5 bases and J by 4 bases, leaving 11 bases between them. CDR1 and CDR2 (germline): LNHDA, SQIVND (reference sequence).

The gene calls are TRBV5-1 and TRBJ2-5; D is unresolved. V was cut by 4 bases and J by 7 bases, with 11 bases left in between. There are 12 residues in the CDR3. Germline lookup yields CDR1 SGHRS and CDR2 YFSETQ. The CDR3: CASSLTPGTQYF. The CDR3 DNA reads TGCGCCAGCAGCCTGACCCCAGGGACCCAGTACTTC.

The chain employs TRBV6-6 and TRBJ2-6; D is unresolved. The CDR3 has 14 residues. Germline CDR1 is MNHNY and CDR2 is SVGAGI (reference sequence). Trimming left V 10 bases short and J 0 bases short, with 10 bases between. The CDR3 DNA reads TGTGCCATGTACAGAAGCTCTGGGGCCAACGTCCTGACTTTC. This sequence encodes CAMYRSSGANVLTF.

The J gene is TRBJ2-6, the V gene TRBV6-5; no clear D. Trimming pared 4 bases from V and 0 bases from J, leaving 4 bases between. In germline, CDR1 is MNHEY, CDR2 SVGAGI. This CDR3 comprises 14 residues. CDR3 in amino acids: CASSSGSGANVLTF. CDR3 coding DNA: TGTGCCAGCAGTTCCGGCTCTGGGGCCAACGTCCTGACTTTC.

J is TRBJ1-1 and V is TRBV6-5; TRBD1 is a possible D gene (5 bases). V lost 7 bases, J lost 4 bases, and 13 bases lay in between. The germline V gene encodes CDR1 MNHEY and CDR2 SVGAGI. This CDR3 is 13 amino acids long. The CDR3, as DNA: TGTGCCAGCACTATGGGACGCAGCACTGAAGCTTTCTTT. Translated, it gives CASTMGRSTEAFF.

The chain carries TRBV27 and TRBJ2-3; D is unclear. CDR1 is MNHEY and CDR2 is SMNVEV in the germline V gene (reference sequence). This CDR3 contains 13 residues. V lost 2 bases and J 2 bases, leaving 5 bases between the germline ends. CDR3 residues: CASSLALTDTQYF. CDR3 nucleotides: TGTGCCAGCAGTTTAGCCCTCACAGATACGCAGTATTTT.

The V call is TRBV4-3, the J call TRBJ2-3; 8 positions match TRBD2. The CDR3 is 17 amino acids. With V trimmed by 2 bases and J by 0 bases, 7 bases remained unmatched. CDR1 is LGHNA, CDR2 YSLEER, per germline. CDR3: CASSQRILAASTDTQYF. CDR3 DNA: TGCGCCAGCAGCCAAAGGATACTAGCGGCTAGCACAGATACGCAGTATTTT.

About this clone: A read error may account for a junction end that differs from germline. This sample includes further DNA sequences coding for the same CDR3. The gene calls are TRBV11-3 and TRBJ2-1, with 9 bases matching TRBD2. Germline V gene lookup returns CDR1 SGHNT and CDR2 YENEEA. The CDR3 length is 16 residues. In DNA form, the CDR3 reads TGTGCCAGCAGTTTAGATCTAGCGGGACCCTACAATGAGCAGTTCTTC. This sequence encodes CASSLDLAGPYNEQFF.